The present T cell receptor (beta chain) was sequenced within a study of technical replicates of blood from a few donors. Deletions cut 5 bases from V and 5 bases from J, with 12 bases between. The CDR3 is made up of 13 amino acids. In germline, CDR1 is SGHTA, CDR2 FQGTGA. Produced via immunoSEQ multiplex PCR; TCRdb's table is partial and in-frame only. The sample contains about 80,000 clones, 85% to 95% of which appear only once. The source material was T cells isolated from PBMCs. This clonotype was obtained from a human donor in good health. The chain carries TRBV7-3 and TRBJ2-5; maybe TRBD2 (6 bases). The CDR3 DNA sequence: TGTGCCAGCAGCGCCGCCCGGGGGGAGACCCAGTACTTC. It yields the protein CASSAARGETQYF. Full variable domain (missing parts from reference TRBV7-3 and TRBJ2-5): GAGVSQTPSNKVTEKGKYVELRCDPISGHTALYWYRQSLGQGPEFLIYFQGTGAADDSGLPNDRFFAVRPEGSVSTLKIQRTERGDSAVYLCASSAARGETQYFGPGTRLLVL.